This record concerns one T cell receptor beta chain sequence. Its antigen target is currently unknown. No quality values exist for individual bases; no much larger clone is one base distant. Library preparation employed UMI-ligation and nested PCR. An equimolar mix of two oligonucleotides covering both TRBC1 and TRBC2 was used as the beta constant-region primer. T4 RNA ligase 1 ligated a single-stranded oligonucleotide carrying the SP2 primer and a 12-nucleotide UMI to the cDNA 3' end. Four rounds of PCR, combining the SP2 primer with nested alpha and beta constant-region primers, were used to amplify the ligated cDNA. The ligation reaction was incubated at 16°C for roughly 18-25 hours. PCR2 was usually performed as a SYBR Green qPCR and halted at a preset threshold so that over-amplification would not occur. Agencourt AMPure XP magnetic beads were used for all purifications after the first. Libraries were quantified by Qubit and checked on a TapeStation, where a main peak was expected near 650 bp. The pooled libraries were sequenced on an Illumina MiSeq using v2 2x251 paired-end kits, which usually yielded roughly 0.95-2.1 million reads per sample. Libraries were pooled at approximately 3.7 nM per sample, and about 4.5-7% PhiX was added to improve cluster recognition. As for how the authors treated the data: Using tag matching that tolerated one base-pair mismatch, Decombinator assigned V and J genes to FASTQ reads that had been processed by Demultiplexor. UMIs were used by Collapsinator to correct both sequencing errors and frequency errors arising from PCR heterogeneity. TCRs were translated and CDR3s were extracted from the conserved cysteine to the FGXG phenylalanine by CDR3Translator, with non-productive sequences being flagged. Gini, Shannon entropy and inverse Simpson indices were calculated on repertoires subsampled to equal numbers of UMI-defined TCRs. Power-law fits to clonotype abundance distributions were performed by maximum likelihood within the linear range. On one naive CD8 sample, the pipeline and MIGEC gave similar UMI counts, unique TCR numbers and clonal distributions. In one analysis, naive TCRs that were also found in any memory subset of the same donor were excluded from the naive repertoire. A set of 7,322 CMV-associated CDR3 sequences, compiled from VDJdb and a published dataset, was used to search the repertoires. In TCRdb, the public reads were trimmed at Q25 with fastp and aligned with MiXCR, with productive beta chains retained. Each record represents a unique CDR3 protein, reported with the most common genes and DNA among its rows. TCRdb assigned the V and J calls; the authors' analysis was not used. The table for this sample lists some 150,000 distinct CDR3 sequences; about a sixth of them were counted only once. About 0.14% of the sample is taken by the ten largest.

Separate amplification of TCR alpha and beta chain libraries was performed from the second PCR step onward. Donor CMV status was determined by IFNgamma production from CD4+ T cells after overnight stimulation of fresh PBMCs with CMV viral lysate. CD4 T cells were positively selected with Miltenyi beads, followed by positive selection of CD8 T cells from the CD4-negative fraction. After staining for CD3, CD4, CD8, CD45RA, CD27 and a live/dead dye, cells were sorted on a BD Aria II into four subsets based on CD45RA and CD27. A few healthy volunteers provided blood, and each donor's sample was split into CD4 and CD8 T cells and then further divided into four differentiation subsets. About 120 ml of peripheral blood was collected from each donor, and PBMC were isolated from the blood using Ficoll-Paque PLUS density-gradient centrifugation. The sorted cells were lysed in RLT buffer, after which RNA was extracted using a Qiagen RNeasy kit and kept at -80 degrees C.

This record comes from a study of naive and memory T cell subsets (dated by TCRdb to about 2017). Study-level background: An open-source, UMI-based TCR alpha and beta sequencing pipeline was applied to sorted naive and memory peripheral blood T cell subsets. IgG serology results and the functional CMV T cell responses were in complete agreement. RNA was DNase-treated and reverse transcribed with TCR constant-region primers, mostly using SuperScript III. General findings and caveats noted by the study authors: TCR abundance followed a power law whose exponent differed between naive and memory subsets but was consistent across the three individuals. A few larger clonotypes were present in naive repertoires, especially CD8 naive repertoires, and these clonotypes were possibly memory cells re-expressing CD45RA. RNA-based TCR counts may be influenced by expression changes linked to T cell activation and differentiation. The repertoire findings for the naive and memory subsets could not be validated against a ground truth, as none was available. Single alpha or beta chain sequences, rather than paired alpha/beta receptors, were used to define clonotypes. Following error correction, more than 85% of naive TCR sequences occurred only once, which made naive abundance distributions much steeper than those of memory subsets. Gini index rose and Shannon and inverse Simpson diversity fell from naive through CM, EM and EMRA in both CD4 and CD8 cells.

The germline V gene (reference sequence) sets CDR1 to DFQATT and CDR2 to SNEGSKA. The CDR3 holds 16 amino acids from the cysteine to the phenylalanine. Only CDR3 DNA remains: 48 bases, in frame from the first base. Trimming costs V 3 bases and J 0 bases, and their ends lie 17 bases apart. Material for sequencing was naive CD4+ T cells from blood. In the paper's terms, the cell subset or site label means: naive T cells, CD45RA high CD27+. Here the chain combines TRBV20-1 and TRBJ1-1; the D gene lacks a confident call. The sequence derives from a human donor in good health. CDR3 region: CSARPSGPSLNTEAFF. The DNA sequence follows: TGCAGTGCTAGGCCGTCCGGGCCCTCCTTGAACACTGAAGCTTTCTTT.